The 10 T cell receptor beta chains given below trace back to one sample, sequenced in a study of T-cell memory formation after mild COVID-19. TCRdb fed the 5' RACE reads into MiXCR, producing one record per CDR3 protein. The table includes about 240,000 distinct CDR3 sequences, roughly a tenth detected once. The sample comprised PBMCs or a T cell subset sorted from them (not recorded which). All receptors derive from a man younger than 30 who had mild COVID-19 (a few samples of this study predate the infection). Cell type and time point are not known.

The rearrangement links TRBV20-1 to TRBJ2-7; possibly TRBD2 for D (6 bases). CDR1 and CDR2 (germline): DFQATT, SNEGSKA (reference sequence). Trimming stripped 6 bases from V and 0 bases from J, with 18 bases between. The CDR3 loop spans 15 amino acids. CDR3 nucleotide sequence: TGCAGTGCAATGCGTGGGCGGGAATCCTCCTACGAGCAGTACTTC. Amino acids: CSAMRGRESSYEQYF.

The sample holds many counts of this clonotype. The V call is TRBV29-1, the J call TRBJ2-5; 8 bases align to TRBD2. Germline CDR1 is SQVTM and CDR2 is ANQGSEA. V shed 6 bases, J shed 4 bases, and the junction held 10 bases outside the gene matches. CDR3 length equals 14 residues. The DNA for the CDR3 is TGCAGCGTCTTCGCGGGGGGCCCTCGAGAGACCCAGTACTTC. Amino acid sequence: CSVFAGGPRETQYF.

The rearrangement uses TRBV6-5 and TRBJ1-5; D possibly corresponds to TRBD1 (6 bases). CDR3 length: 15 amino acids. The germline CDR1 and CDR2 sequences are MNHEY and SVGAGI. V shed 6 bases and J shed 2 bases, with 14 bases lying between them. The CDR3 DNA follows: TGTGCCAGCAGAGATCTCAGGGGTGGCAATCAGCCCCAGCATTTT. The encoded protein is CASRDLRGGNQPQHF.

Remarks on this clonotype: A read error may produce the germline difference seen at one junction end. The gene calls are TRBV7-7 and TRBJ2-5; the match to TRBD2 covers 8 bases. The CDR3 extends over 13 amino acids. CDR1 and CDR2 from the germline V gene are SSHAT and FNYEAQ (reference sequence). The CDR3 is CASSLGLVGTQYF. DNA of the CDR3: TGTGCTAGCAGCCTGGGACTAGTGGGGACCCAGTACTTC.

This clonotype was recorded at least ten times. The rearrangement links TRBV6-5 to TRBJ2-5; maybe TRBD2 (5 bases). CDR1 and CDR2 from the germline V gene are MNHEY and SVGAGI. The V and J ends lost 5 bases and 2 bases respectively, with 18 bases between them. The CDR3 totals 16 residues. CDR3 in amino acids: CASSRPRDSYQETQYF. DNA for the CDR3: TGTGCCAGCAGTAGGCCCCGGGATTCATATCAAGAGACCCAGTACTTC.

This chain's CDR3 is CASNRVDGTQYF. CDR3 coding DNA: TGTGCCAGCAACCGGGTGGATGGGACCCAGTACTTC. The chain joins TRBV6-5 to TRBJ2-5; D is undetermined. Germline V lookup: CDR1 MNHEY, CDR2 SVGAGI. This CDR3 is 12 amino acids long. Between the trimmed V and J ends, which lost 7 bases and 7 bases, there was a span of 13 bases.

The chain employs TRBV7-9 and TRBJ1-1; tentative D call: TRBD1 (5 bases). Trimming stripped 5 bases from V and 7 bases from J, with 11 bases between. CDR1 SEHNR and CDR2 FQNEAQ come from the germline V gene (reference sequence). This CDR3 is built from 12 residues. In DNA form, the CDR3 reads TGTGCCAGCAGCCCCCCGGGACTTGAAGCTTTCTTT. Translated: CASSPPGLEAFF.

The genes are TRBV20-1 and TRBJ2-5; a weak D match, TRBD2 (7 bases). Germline V gene lookup returns CDR1 DFQATT and CDR2 SNEGSKA (reference sequence). The V end lost 3 bases, the J end lost 2 bases, and 16 bases lay between the germline ends. The CDR3 is 15 residues long. CDR3 residues: CSASRAGRGQETQYF. Here the CDR3 DNA reads TGCAGTGCTAGTAGGGCGGGGAGGGGGCAAGAGACCCAGTACTTC.

The chain uses TRBV23-1 and TRBJ2-6, with TRBD1 matching 9 bases. TRBV23-1 is reported as an ORF; its role is uncertain. The CDR3 runs 16 residues. V shed 9 bases and J 0 bases; nucleotides not matched to a gene: 6. CDR3 in DNA: TGCGCCAGAGGGGGACAGGGTCGCTCTGGGGCCAACGTCCTGACTTTC. Translation: CARGGQGRSGANVLTF.

The chain is built from TRBV7-2 and TRBJ2-4, with a possible D match to TRBD2 (6 bases). Trimming took off 6 bases at V and 1 base at J, with 19 bases between the two ends. The CDR3 is made up of 17 amino acids. The germline gives CDR1 SGHTA, CDR2 FQGNSA. The CDR3 spells CASSLRSVGGAKNIQYF. As DNA, the CDR3 is TGTGCCAGCAGTCTCCGCAGCGTTGGGGGGGCCAAAAACATTCAGTACTTC. Supplemented by reference TRBV7-2 and TRBJ2-4, the full variable domain reads GAGVSQSPSNKVTEKGKDVELRCDPISGHTALYWYRQSLGQGLEFLIYFQGNSAPDKSGLPSDRFSAERTGGSVSTLTIQRTQQEDSAVYLCASSLRSVGGAKNIQYFGAGTRLSVL.